This TCR beta chain originates from a study of blood T cell repertoires in COVID-19. Clones were sequenced by immunoSEQ multiplex PCR, and TCRdb holds only the in-frame ones, with some missing. The sample holds around 300,000 clones; around 89% are singletons and the top ten take 3.5% to 4%. Germline CDR1 ENHRY, CDR2 SYGVKD. There are 12 residues in the CDR3. Trimming removed 7 bases from V and 5 bases from J, with 11 bases in between. This sequence joins TRBV10-3 and TRBJ1-1; D possibly corresponds to TRBD1 (6 bases). This receptor was identified in a woman aged 45-65 years with active or convalescent COVID-19. Sequenced material: peripheral blood. The CDR3 protein is CAITPTGTEAFF. CDR3 nucleotide sequence: TGTGCCATCACCCCTACAGGGACTGAAGCTTTCTTT.